This T cell receptor beta chain was identified during a study of blood T cell repertoires in COVID-19. Study-level background: Sources were T cells, B-cell-depleted T cells, or PBMCs; the material itself was cDNA or gDNA.

There are a few counts of this clone. Authors' methods: Estimation of nucleated cell counts was performed using reference gene primer amplification. This table comes from immunoSEQ multiplex PCR, and its TCRdb copy is limited to in-frame clones, with some not included. That table gives V, J and clone size, and the DNA gave D and trimming. The sample carries around 25,000 clones, approximately 77% recorded once. V was clipped by 3 bases and J by 6 bases; unmatched bases: 18. The germline gives CDR1 MGHRA, CDR2 YSYEKL. The CDR3 has 18 residues. The receptor was derived from an elderly man with active or convalescent COVID-19. What was sequenced was peripheral blood. V usage is TRBV4-1 and J usage is TRBJ2-3; 7 nucleotides agree with TRBD2. The CDR3 protein is CASSQGGLERPLGDTQYF. DNA of the CDR3: TGCGCCAGCAGCCAGGGGGGGTTGGAGCGGCCCCTCGGGGATACGCAGTATTTT.